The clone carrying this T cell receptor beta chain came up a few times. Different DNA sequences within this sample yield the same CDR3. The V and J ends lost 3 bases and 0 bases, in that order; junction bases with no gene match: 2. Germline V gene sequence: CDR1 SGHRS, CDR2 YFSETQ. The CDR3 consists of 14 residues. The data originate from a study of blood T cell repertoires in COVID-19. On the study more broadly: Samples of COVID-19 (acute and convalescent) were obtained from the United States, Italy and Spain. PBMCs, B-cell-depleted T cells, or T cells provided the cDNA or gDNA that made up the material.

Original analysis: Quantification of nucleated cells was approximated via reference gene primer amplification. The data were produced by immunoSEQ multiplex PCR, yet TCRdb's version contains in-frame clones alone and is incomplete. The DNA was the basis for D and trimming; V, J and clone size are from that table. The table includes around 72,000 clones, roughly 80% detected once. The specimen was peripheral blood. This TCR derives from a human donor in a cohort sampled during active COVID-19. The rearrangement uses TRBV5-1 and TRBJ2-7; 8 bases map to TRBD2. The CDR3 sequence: CASSSTSGSYEQYF. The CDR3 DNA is TGCGCCAGCAGCTCTACTAGCGGCTCCTACGAGCAGTACTTC.